This passage covers 21 T cell receptor beta chains from one sample sequenced in a study of T cells in Graves' hyperthyroidism and ophthalmopathy. Amplified TCR beta CDR3 regions derived from RNA transcripts. The TCR CDR3 first-round RT-PCR relied on the HTBI primer set. Each CDR3 protein gets one entry after TCRdb re-called the multiplex PCR reads with MiXCR. Of about 250,000 distinct CDR3 sequences detected, about 20% appear once; the ten largest clones hold around 64%. Source material: blood. The source of these receptors is a man aged 30-40 years with Graves' ophthalmopathy.

The V gene is TRBV19, the J gene TRBJ1-1; D gene ambiguous. Germline V gene sequence: CDR1 LNHDA, CDR2 SQIVND (reference sequence). Trimming removed 2 bases from V and 0 bases from J, with 10 bases in between. This CDR3 is 15 amino acids long. The CDR3 region is CASSILGNMNTEAFF. CDR3 in DNA: TGTGCCAGTAGTATATTAGGAAACATGAACACTGAAGCTTTCTTT.

The chain joins TRBV12-3 or TRBV12-4 to TRBJ2-2, with D perhaps TRBD1 (6 bases). There are 16 residues in the CDR3. The V end was cut by 7 bases, the J end by 2 bases, with 17 bases between. CDR3 loop: CASTADRIKNTGELFF. The CDR3 DNA reads as TGTGCCAGCACTGCCGACAGGATTAAAAACACCGGGGAGCTGTTTTTT.

This clonotype was seen a few times. The chain recombines TRBV4-1 with TRBJ2-7; tentative D call: TRBD2 (6 bases). The CDR3 has 16 residues. With 0 bases removed from V and 2 bases from J, the gap between germline ends came to 14 bases. Germline V gives CDR1 MGHRA, CDR2 YSYEKL. The CDR3 DNA follows: TGCGCCAGCAGCCAAGATCCCGCGGGAAAAGCCTACGAGCAGTACTTC. Its protein product is CASSQDPAGKAYEQYF.

The chain has TRBV11-2 and TRBJ2-7, with TRBD2 matching over 8 bases. The V and J ends lost 6 bases and 5 bases, in that order; junction bases with no gene match: 9. The CDR3 sequence is 14 residues long. Looked up from germline, CDR1 is SGHAT and CDR2 is FQNNGV. CDR3 protein: CASRGLVKSNEQYF. For the CDR3, the DNA is TGTGCCAGCAGGGGACTAGTAAAAAGTAACGAGCAGTACTTC.

The chain employs TRBV4-1 and TRBJ1-2, with D unresolved. Trimming pared 0 bases from V and 3 bases from J, leaving 5 bases between. The CDR3 extends over 13 amino acids. In germline, CDR1 is MGHRA, CDR2 YSYEKL. As DNA, the CDR3 is TGCGCCAGCAGCCAAGACAGGTACTATGGCTACACCTTC. This codes for CASSQDRYYGYTF.

V gene TRBV2 combines with J gene TRBJ2-7, with 7 bases that match TRBD1. The CDR3 extends over 12 amino acids. With V trimmed by 6 bases and J by 5 bases, 4 bases remained unmatched. The germline V gene encodes CDR1 SNHLY and CDR2 FYNNEI. This chain's CDR3 is CASRGGPHEQYF. The CDR3 DNA sequence: TGTGCCAGCAGAGGGGGCCCCCACGAGCAGTACTTC.

A few counts support this clonotype. The rearrangement uses TRBV6-5 and TRBJ1-1, with no clear D. There are 15 residues in the CDR3. From germline, CDR1 is MNHEY and CDR2 SVGAGI. V was trimmed by 6 bases and J by 5 bases, leaving 19 bases between them. The CDR3 region is CASSLLPEFLTEAFF. The CDR3 nucleotides are TGTGCCAGCAGCTTACTGCCAGAATTCTTAACTGAAGCTTTCTTT.

V is TRBV12-3 or TRBV12-4 and J is TRBJ2-2; maybe TRBD2 (5 bases). This CDR3 comprises 16 residues. V was clipped by 6 bases and J by 0 bases, with 14 bases between them. The CDR3 DNA reads TGTGCCAGCAGCCAATTCCTGGGAGCGAACACCGGGGAGCTGTTTTTT. It codes for CASSQFLGANTGELFF.

Many counts were recorded for this clonotype. J is TRBJ1-1 and V is TRBV2, with a weak D call TRBD1 (6 bases). Germline assignment: CDR1 SNHLY and CDR2 FYNNEI. V was cut by 2 bases and J by 5 bases, with 15 bases left in between. The CDR3 is made up of 15 amino acids. CDR3: CASSEIRGPKTEAFF. In DNA, the CDR3 is TGTGCCAGCAGTGAAATTCGGGGGCCGAAGACTGAAGCTTTCTTT.

V usage is TRBV6-2 or TRBV6-3 and J usage is TRBJ2-3; a possible D gene is TRBD1 (5 bases). The V and J ends lost 2 bases and 11 bases respectively, with 14 bases between them. This CDR3 comprises 13 residues. The germline V gene has CDR1 MNHEY and CDR2 SVGEGT. This CDR3 is CASSYTSLGQQYF. CDR3 coding DNA: TGTGCCAGCAGTTACACCTCTCTAGGACAGCAGTATTTT.

V gene TRBV28 combines with J gene TRBJ1-4; no definite D call. The CDR3 runs to 15 residues. V lost 6 bases to trimming and J lost 7 bases, with 18 bases between them. Germline CDR1 reads MDHEN; CDR2 reads SYDVKM. The CDR3 DNA sequence: TGTGCCAGCAGCTTTGAAAGGGATTGGGGTGAAAAACTGTTTTTT. It is translated as CASSFERDWGEKLFF.

The CDR3 spells CATSDPSGNNEQFF. The CDR3 coding sequence is TGTGCCACCAGTGACCCTAGCGGTAACAATGAGCAGTTCTTC. This chain links TRBV24-1 with TRBJ2-1, with 7 bases aligning to TRBD2. This CDR3 comprises 14 residues. Losses at the gene ends were 4 bases for V and 5 bases for J; bases not matched to a gene: 4. Germline V CDR1 and CDR2: KGHDR, SFDVKD.

This clonotype occurred many times. The chain has TRBV5-1 and TRBJ2-7, with no clear D. The CDR3 contains 12 residues. Trimming left V 0 bases short and J 6 bases short, with 7 bases between. Germline CDR1 is SGHRS and CDR2 is YFSETQ. CDR3 loop: CASSLDSAEQYF. The CDR3, as DNA: TGCGCCAGCAGCTTGGATTCGGCCGAGCAGTACTTC.

This clonotype showed up many times. V gene TRBV5-1 combines with J gene TRBJ1-5; D is uncertain. The ends were cut back, 0 bases at V and 6 bases at J, with 16 bases in the middle. The CDR3 loop spans 16 amino acids. The germline CDR1 and CDR2 sequences are SGHRS and YFSETQ. For the CDR3, the DNA is TGCGCCAGCAGCTTGGCGCCGACGTCGGAACGTCAGCCCCAGCATTTT. It yields the protein CASSLAPTSERQPQHF. The full variable domain, completed using reference TRBV5-1 and TRBJ1-5, is KAGVTQTPRYLIKTRGQQVTLSCSPISGHRSVSWYQQTPGQGLQFLFEYFSETQRNKGNFPGRFSGRQFSNSRSEMNVSTLELGDSALYLCASSLAPTSERQPQHFGDGTRLSIL.

The rearrangement uses TRBV30 and TRBJ1-6, with D hard to call. Per the germline V gene, CDR1 is GTSNPN and CDR2 is SVGIG (reference sequence). This CDR3 contains 9 residues. Deletions cut 8 bases from V and 9 bases from J, with 5 bases between. The CDR3 here is CAVVSPLHF. The CDR3 DNA reads as TGTGCCGTTGTTTCACCCCTCCACTTT.

This clonotype is a singleton in its sample. The V gene is TRBV27, the J gene TRBJ2-7, with 10 nucleotides matching TRBD1. CDR3 length equals 14 residues. Germline CDR1 and CDR2: MNHEY and SMNVEV (reference sequence). V gave up 8 bases and J gave up 7 bases; unmatched junction bases: 11. The CDR3: CASGRDRGLGEQYF. CDR3 bases: TGTGCCAGCGGCCGGGACAGGGGCCTCGGGGAGCAGTACTTC.

This clonotype was found many times. V and J are TRBV9 and TRBJ2-5, with 9 bases fitting TRBD2. V dropped 5 bases and J dropped 6; count of bases not matched to a gene: 8. Germline CDR1 reads SGDLS; CDR2 reads YYNGEE. The length of the CDR3 is 14 residues. The CDR3 loop is CASSYSGSTKTQYF. The CDR3 DNA is TGTGCCAGCAGTTATAGCGGGAGCACGAAGACCCAGTACTTC.

This clonotype was seen just once. The chain employs TRBV5-1 and TRBJ1-1; D might be TRBD1 (5 bases). CDR1 SGHRS and CDR2 YFSETQ come from the germline V gene. Trimming cost V 4 bases and J 3 bases, with 16 bases left between them. The CDR3 is 15 amino acids. This chain's CDR3 is CASSESGTDDTEAFF. The CDR3 DNA reads as TGCGCCAGCAGCGAATCCGGGACGGATGACACTGAAGCTTTCTTT.

This clonotype was counted ten times or more. The chain employs TRBV20-1 and TRBJ2-7; 7 bases map to TRBD2. Trimming cost V 2 bases and J 0 bases; bases outside gene matches: 4. The CDR3 covers 14 residues. Germline V gene data show CDR1 as DFQATT and CDR2 as SNEGSKA (reference sequence). CDR3 loop: CSARPRESSYEQYF. CDR3 bases: TGCAGTGCTAGACCGCGGGAGAGCTCCTACGAGCAGTACTTC.

This clonotype was counted at least ten times. The J gene is TRBJ2-5, the V gene TRBV12-3 or TRBV12-4, with D maybe TRBD1 (5 bases). CDR3 length: 12 amino acids. Trimming took off 8 bases at V and 5 bases at J, with 12 bases between the two ends. The CDR3 loop reads CASGQGSETQYF. For the CDR3, the DNA is TGTGCCAGCGGCCAGGGTTCGGAGACCCAGTACTTC.

The chain carries TRBV10-2 and TRBJ1-2, with 7 bases lining up with TRBD1. The CDR3 is 14 amino acids. Germline V CDR1 and CDR2: WSHSY, SAAADI. V trimming: 3 bases; J trimming: 8 bases; junction bases outside the gene matches: 9. The CDR3 bases are TGCGCCAGCAGTGATTGGACAGGTGGGGAGGGCTACACCTTC. It is translated as CASSDWTGGEGYTF.